The source of this TCR beta chain is a study of T-cell reconstitution after alpha-beta-depleted transplantation in children (dated by TCRdb to the mid-2010s). About the study as a whole: T-cell immune reconstitution after TCRalphabeta/CD19-depleted allogeneic hematopoietic cell transplantation in children was quantitatively tracked in the study by means of TCR repertoire profiling.

What the research found in general, with its limitations: In some patients, the high TCRbeta diversity seen at day 60 was put down to recipient T cells and intrathymic progenitors that had survived conditioning. Over the following months the frequencies of hyperexpanded clones went down, and after one year T-cell counts and TCRbeta diversity were mostly credited to newly produced T cells. The apparently early alphabetaT-cell count recovery about two months after transplant was reportedly dependent on only several hundred rapidly expanded clones derived from non-depleted graft cells.

CDR1 and CDR2 are drawn from the germline V gene (reference sequence): SEHNR, FQNEAQ. Relative to germline, V is missing 5 bases and J is missing 7 bases, with 8 bases of the junction outside any gene match. From the cysteine up to the phenylalanine, the CDR3 has a length of 15 residues. The only DNA kept is the CDR3, 45 bases in frame from the first base. This clonotype was recorded many times. The clone's antigen remains unknown. No base quality information exists; no much larger clone differs at one position. What this sample's treatment or condition label stands for: allogeneic hematopoietic cell transplantation with graft depleted of TCRalphabeta T cells and CD19 B cells. The transplant recipients were children given TCRalphabeta/CD19-depleted allogeneic hematopoietic cell grafts. Library method: PCR. Sequencing used an Illumina HiSeq 2500. To normalize quantification of the TCRbeta repertoire, the TCR libraries were built with molecular barcoding that relied on unique molecular identifiers. TCRdb ran its own pipeline on the public reads, namely fastp trimming at Q25 and MiXCR clone calling, and kept in-frame beta chains. Under each unique CDR3 protein, matching rows form one entry showing the most common genes and DNA. The sample data list around 300,000 distinct CDR3 sequences, and 23% of these were observed just once. The leading ten clones occupy approximately 11% of the sample.

Sequencing was performed on PBMCs, mostly from graft donor cells, taken 180 days after TCRalphabeta/CD19-depleted stem cell transplant. This TCR was recovered from a male patient younger than 18 who had a stem cell transplant for acute lymphoblastic leukemia, so the T cells may come from the graft donor. The sequence is built from TRBV7-9 and TRBJ2-1, with 10 bases matching TRBD2. The sequenced DNA is TGTGCCAGCAGCGGGAGCGGGAGGGCCAAAAATGAGCAGTTCTTC. Its protein product is CASSGSGRAKNEQFF.